The 14 T cell receptor beta chains presented below share a single source sample, sequenced in a study of graft-versus-host responses after intestinal transplantation. The repertoire was sequenced with immunoSEQ multiplex PCR; TCRdb's copy has only in-frame clones and lacks some. The sample lists approximately 97,000 clones; around 92% were seen once. Which antigens these TCRs recognize remains unknown. The sample in question was unstimulated CD8+ T cells sorted from spleen or lymph node cells, obtained before transplant. Receptor source: a human donor who was the organ donor for an intestinal transplant.

The J gene is TRBJ2-1, the V gene TRBV5-1; tentative D call: TRBD2 (6 bases). The CDR3 consists of 12 residues. Germline lookup yields CDR1 SGHRS and CDR2 YFSETQ. V was shortened by 4 bases and J by 7 bases, with 9 bases between the two germline ends. The CDR3 DNA reads TGCGCCAGCAGCGTGGGGACTAATGAGCAGTTCTTC. Encoded protein: CASSVGTNEQFF.

V is TRBV2 and J is TRBJ1-2, with 7 nucleotides matching TRBD1. J gave up 3 bases and V 1 base, and 2 bases lay outside the gene matches. The CDR3 covers 14 residues. Germline V lookup: CDR1 SNHLY, CDR2 FYNNEI. The CDR3 spells CASSEGRGDYGYTF. In nucleotides, the CDR3 is TGTGCCAGCAGTGAAGGCAGGGGGGACTATGGCTACACCTTC.

This chain connects TRBV9 to TRBJ1-1; D is perhaps TRBD1 (5 bases). The V gene's germline CDR1 is SGDLS and CDR2 YYNGEE. CDR3 size: 13 residues. Between the trimmed V and J ends, which lost 7 bases and 4 bases, there was a span of 14 bases. CDR3 in DNA: TGTGCCAGCGGTCAGGGCCAGGCCACTGAAGCTTTCTTT. This gives the protein CASGQGQATEAFF.

The chain joins TRBV15 to TRBJ2-4; 9 nucleotides line up with TRBD1. V trimming: 5 bases; J trimming: 9 bases; junction bases outside the gene matches: 20. This CDR3 contains 18 residues. Germline loops: CDR1 LNHNV, CDR2 YYDKDF (reference sequence). CDR3 DNA sequence: TGTGCCACCAGCCCCCCGTTGGGTCCGGGGACAGGGTCGAGCATTCAGTACTTC. Amino acid sequence: CATSPPLGPGTGSSIQYF.

The chain couples TRBV6-1 to TRBJ1-4, with D tentatively TRBD1 (6 bases). CDR3 length equals 14 residues. With 4 bases removed from V and 0 bases from J, the gap between germline ends came to 6 bases. Germline lookup yields CDR1 MNHNS and CDR2 SASEGT. The DNA for the CDR3 is TGTGCCAGCAGTGGGACAGCAACTAATGAAAAACTGTTTTTT. It translates to CASSGTATNEKLFF.

The J gene is TRBJ1-2, the V gene TRBV2, with 8 bases lining up with TRBD1. The CDR3 contains 17 residues. V lost 3 bases to trimming and J lost 4 bases; unmatched junction nucleotides: 13. Germline V gives CDR1 SNHLY, CDR2 FYNNEI. The CDR3 loop is CASSDPVRQGAVYGYTF. CDR3 in DNA: TGTGCCAGCAGTGATCCTGTCCGCCAGGGGGCCGTCTATGGCTACACCTTC.

The chain uses TRBV13 and TRBJ1-4; D is unresolved. Germline lookup yields CDR1 PRHDT and CDR2 FYEKMQ (reference sequence). This CDR3 is built from 15 residues. V shed 2 bases and J shed 8 bases, with 15 bases lying between them. CDR3 amino acids: CASSLRQFGVEKLFF. The CDR3 DNA sequence: TGTGCCAGCAGCTTACGACAATTTGGCGTCGAAAAACTGTTTTTT.

This chain connects TRBV5-1 to TRBJ2-2; D not resolved. Germline CDR1 is SGHRS and CDR2 is YFSETQ. Trimming took off 2 bases at V and 6 bases at J, with 8 bases between the two ends. The CDR3 length is 13 residues. Here the CDR3 DNA reads TGCGCCAGCAGCTTTAATCCGGCCGGGGAGCTGTTTTTT. It codes for CASSFNPAGELFF.

CDR3 bases: TGTGCCAGCAGCGGATTATCCGGGACAGAGCTCTACGAGCAGTACTTC. Protein product: CASSGLSGTELYEQYF. The chain has TRBV11-2 and TRBJ2-5; TRBD1 aligns across 7 bases. Gene TRBJ2-7 matches the end of the DNA better, so the J call may be wrong. Germline CDR1 SGHAT, CDR2 FQNNGV. The CDR3 extends over 16 amino acids.

A single count supports this clone. V gene TRBV27 combines with J gene TRBJ2-5; tentatively, D is TRBD1 (6 bases). The V gene lost 2 bases and the J gene lost 5 bases, with 15 bases spanning the gap. CDR1 and CDR2 from the germline V gene are MNHEY and SMNVEV (reference sequence). This CDR3 spans 15 amino acids. The CDR3 DNA reads as TGTGCCAGCAGTTTAAGCCAGGGGTCATGGGAGACCCAGTACTTC. Its protein is CASSLSQGSWETQYF.

The chain links TRBV7-8 to TRBJ2-7, with D possibly matching TRBD1 (5 bases). The V gene's germline CDR1 is SGHVS and CDR2 FQNEAQ. V lost 5 bases and J lost 3, with 17 bases in between. The CDR3 extends over 15 amino acids. Here the CDR3 DNA reads TGTGCCAGCAGCGGTAGCTCGTGGGGCGGCTACGAGCAGTACTTC. Protein: CASSGSSWGGYEQYF.

The chain combines TRBV4-1 with TRBJ2-1, with D possibly TRBD2 on 6 matching bases. CDR3 length equals 14 residues. Germline V gene sequence: CDR1 MGHRA, CDR2 YSYEKL. V lost 0 bases and J 7 bases, leaving 10 bases between the germline ends. The CDR3 here is CASSQDFGRNEQFF. The CDR3 bases are TGCGCCAGCAGCCAAGATTTTGGGAGGAATGAGCAGTTCTTC.

J is TRBJ1-2 and V is TRBV28, with 9 bases lining up with TRBD1. Germline V gene sequence: CDR1 MDHEN, CDR2 SYDVKM. V shed 8 bases and J 2 bases; nucleotides not matched to a gene: 15. The CDR3 has 17 amino acids. CDR3 sequence: CASHALTGGARNYGYTF. CDR3 coding DNA: TGTGCCAGCCATGCTCTTACAGGGGGCGCGAGAAACTATGGCTACACCTTC.

As DNA, the CDR3 is TGCGCCAGCAGCTACTGGGACTGGACGAACAGTCGGTTCTTC. It codes for CASSYWDWTNSRFF. The gene calls are TRBV5-1 and TRBJ2-1; TRBD2 is a possible D gene (6 bases). The germline gives CDR1 SGHRS, CDR2 YFSETQ. The CDR3 extends over 14 amino acids. Between the trimmed V and J ends, which lost 3 bases and 15 bases, there was a span of 22 bases.